Presented here are 27 T cell receptor beta chains from one specimen sequenced in a study of blood T cells in healthy people across ages. Then a second PCR, running roughly 7 to 11 cycles, was carried out with a sample-barcoded 5' primer and a J-beta primer mix. TCRdb called the 5' RACE reads again in MiXCR, with one record for every CDR3 protein. This sample has roughly 800,000 distinct CDR3 sequences, with around 24% found just once. This sample was shared with a second study, whose subject was T cells of mothers and their children.

The specimen sequenced was blood. The receptors derive from a boy younger than 18 in good health.

This chain joins TRBV29-1 and TRBJ2-2; D may be TRBD1 (5 bases). This CDR3 contains 14 residues. Trimming cost V 4 bases and J 2 bases, with 11 bases left between them. Germline V lookup: CDR1 SQVTM, CDR2 ANQGSEA. The CDR3 DNA follows: TGCAGCGTTGCCTCAGGGCTAAACACCGGGGAGCTGTTTTTT. It yields the protein CSVASGLNTGELFF.

This clonotype has ten or more counts. This rearrangement joins TRBV18 to TRBJ2-1; 12 bases match TRBD2. V lost 3 bases and J lost 7; bases outside the gene matches: 7. Germline CDR1 and CDR2: KGHSH and LQKENI. The CDR3 has 16 amino acids. CDR3 in amino acids: CASSPPGLAGPNEQFF. In DNA, the CDR3 is TGTGCCAGCTCACCGCCAGGACTAGCGGGGCCAAATGAGCAGTTCTTC.

The chain is built from TRBV7-9 and TRBJ2-1, with 7 bases matching TRBD2. The end of the DNA fits TRBJ2-7 better, so the J call may be wrong. From germline, CDR1 is SEHNR and CDR2 FQNEAQ (reference sequence). The CDR3 contains 15 residues. For the CDR3, the DNA is TGTGCCAGCAGCTCCCCCACTAAGCGGGGCTACGAGCAGTACTTC. Its protein is CASSSPTKRGYEQYF.

Concerning this clonotype itself: The germline gene is not matched at one end of the junction; a read error may be the cause. The rearrangement uses TRBV10-3 and TRBJ1-2, with 8 bases that match TRBD1. This CDR3 is 14 amino acids long. Per the germline V gene, CDR1 is ENHRY and CDR2 is SYGVKD. For the CDR3, the DNA is TGCGCCATCAGTGAGAATCGCAGGGGGCAAGGCTACACCTTC. Translated, it gives CAISENRRGQGYTF.

The chain joins TRBV7-3 to TRBJ2-6; D remains unclear. CDR1 and CDR2 (germline): SGHTA, FQGTGA. V was trimmed by 5 bases and J by 8 bases, leaving 10 bases between them. The CDR3 covers 13 residues. The CDR3 loop reads CASSNSLTNVLTF. The CDR3, as DNA: TGTGCCAGCAGCAACTCGTTGACCAACGTCCTGACTTTC.

This clonotype appeared a few times. The V gene is TRBV4-1, the J gene TRBJ2-5; 8 nucleotides match TRBD1. In germline, CDR1 is MGHRA, CDR2 YSYEKL. CDR3 length equals 14 residues. Trimming took 6 bases from V and 6 from J; bases not matched to a gene: 9. The CDR3 is CASRAPGGRKTQYF. CDR3 nucleotides: TGCGCCAGCAGAGCACCAGGGGGCCGGAAGACCCAGTACTTC.

This chain uses TRBV11-2 with TRBJ1-2; weak D call: TRBD1 (6 bases). This CDR3 is built from 15 residues. V lost 1 base and J 4 bases, leaving 13 bases between the germline ends. CDR1 and CDR2 from the germline V gene are SGHAT and FQNNGV. The CDR3, as DNA: TGTGCCAGCAGCTTAGGGGGGGCCACGTCCTATGGCTACACCTTC. Translated: CASSLGGATSYGYTF.

This clonotype was counted many times. This chain joins TRBV29-1 and TRBJ2-7; 7 bases are a match to TRBD1. The CDR3 is made up of 12 amino acids. The junction had 6 bases not matched to a gene; V was cut back by 7 bases and J by 3 bases. Germline V gene lookup returns CDR1 SQVTM and CDR2 ANQGSEA. CDR3 sequence: CSAGTGDYEQYF. CDR3 DNA sequence: TGCAGCGCGGGAACAGGGGACTACGAGCAGTACTTC.

The chain uses TRBV29-1 and TRBJ1-5; possibly TRBD1 for D (5 bases). Germline CDR1 reads SQVTM; CDR2 reads ANQGSEA. Between the trimmed V and J ends, which lost 5 bases and 3 bases, there was a span of 11 bases. The CDR3 sequence is 13 residues long. CDR3 bases: TGCAGCGTTCTTCCTGGGGCCAATCAGCCCCAGCATTTT. Translation: CSVLPGANQPQHF.

This clonotype was found a few times. V is TRBV27 and J is TRBJ2-7; D remains ambiguous. Trimming stripped 3 bases from V and 2 bases from J, with 17 bases between. This CDR3 is built from 16 residues. Per germline, CDR1 MNHEY and CDR2 SMNVEV (reference sequence). For the CDR3, the DNA is TGTGCCAGCAGTTTTATCACGGAGCCTTCACCCTACGAGCAGTACTTC. This translates into CASSFITEPSPYEQYF.

This clonotype was seen only a few times. This rearrangement joins TRBV20-1 to TRBJ2-5; the D call may be TRBD1 or TRBD2 (6 bases each). Trimming stripped 5 bases from V and 5 bases from J, with 15 bases between. The CDR3 contains 13 residues. The germline CDR1 and CDR2 sequences are DFQATT and SNEGSKA (reference sequence). CDR3 amino acids: CSAGNPGAETQYF. CDR3 nucleotides: TGCAGTGCTGGGAATCCGGGGGCGGAGACCCAGTACTTC.

This clonotype was detected only a few times. The J gene is TRBJ1-4, the V gene TRBV3-1; no firm D call. The V gene's germline CDR1 is LGHDT and CDR2 YNNKEL (reference sequence). The CDR3 runs 15 residues. V was trimmed by 2 bases and J by 7 bases, leaving 14 bases between them. In DNA, the CDR3 is TGTGCCAGCAGCCAACAGGAGATTACGATTGAAAAACTGTTTTTT. It yields the protein CASSQQEITIEKLFF. Full variable domain (outside the CDR3, taken from reference TRBV3-1 and TRBJ1-4): DTAVSQTPKYLVTQMGNDKSIKCEQNLGHDTMYWYKQDSKKFLKIMFSYNNKELIINETVPNRFSPKSPDKAHLNLHINSLELGDSAVYFCASSQQEITIEKLFFGSGTQLSVL.

This clonotype has only a few counts. As DNA, the CDR3 is TGTGCCAGCAGTTTCGGGGTCGGAGGGCGCACTAATGAAAAACTGTTTTTT. Its protein is CASSFGVGGRTNEKLFF. V and J are TRBV12-3 or TRBV12-4 and TRBJ1-4; D not certain. CDR3 length equals 17 residues. With 3 bases removed from V and 2 bases from J, the gap between germline ends came to 16 bases.

This chain links TRBV30 with TRBJ2-7; D ambiguous. Trimming stripped 3 bases from V and 0 bases from J, with 6 bases between. Germline V CDR1 and CDR2: GTSNPN, SVGIG (reference sequence). The CDR3 extends over 12 amino acids. In DNA, the CDR3 is TGTGCCTGGAGGCCGAACTCCTACGAGCAGTACTTC. The encoded protein is CAWRPNSYEQYF.

This clonotype was detected only a few times. The chain employs TRBV4-1 and TRBJ2-5; the D is unclear. The CDR3 is 16 amino acids. V was trimmed by 1 base and J by 1 base, leaving 13 bases between them. The germline CDR1 and CDR2 sequences are MGHRA and YSYEKL. The CDR3 loop is CASSQVEVVGQETQYF. CDR3 nucleotides: TGCGCCAGCAGCCAAGTTGAGGTAGTAGGCCAAGAGACCCAGTACTTC.

V and J are TRBV20-1 and TRBJ2-1; D is unclear. The CDR3 extends over 11 amino acids. CDR1 and CDR2 from the germline V gene are DFQATT and SNEGSKA (reference sequence). The V end lost 2 bases, the J end lost 6 bases, and 5 bases lay between the germline ends. The CDR3 reads CSARHSNEQFF. The CDR3 DNA reads as TGCAGTGCTAGACACTCCAATGAGCAGTTCTTC.

The V and J genes are TRBV5-1 and TRBJ2-3; 8 positions match TRBD2. V dropped 7 bases and J dropped 9; count of bases not matched to a gene: 16. CDR3 length equals 15 residues. Germline CDR1 SGHRS, CDR2 YFSETQ. The CDR3 DNA sequence: TGCGCCAGCGCCCAGGTCGGGGGGGCCTCACCGACGCAGTATTTT. Amino acid sequence: CASAQVGGASPTQYF.

The table lists this clonotype with a few counts. The chain joins TRBV7-7 to TRBJ1-4; a weak D match, TRBD1 (5 bases). Germline V gene lookup returns CDR1 SSHAT and CDR2 FNYEAQ (reference sequence). Trimming took 1 base from V and 5 from J, leaving 11 bases between them. This CDR3 contains 15 residues. As DNA, the CDR3 is TGTGCCAGCAGCTTAGGGGGAGACAGAAATGAAAAACTGTTTTTT. Amino acid sequence: CASSLGGDRNEKLFF.

The chain carries TRBV4-1 and TRBJ2-5; 10 nucleotides line up with TRBD2. CDR3 size: 17 residues. The trim removed 0 bases at V and 1 base at J, leaving 5 bases unmatched. CDR1 and CDR2 from the germline V gene are MGHRA and YSYEKL. The CDR3 sequence: CASSQDRLAGRQETQYF. The CDR3 DNA reads TGCGCCAGCAGCCAAGATCGACTAGCGGGTCGCCAAGAGACCCAGTACTTC.

The chain combines TRBV9 with TRBJ2-7; D is unclear. Germline loops: CDR1 SGDLS, CDR2 YYNGEE. The CDR3 runs to 14 residues. V gave up 4 bases and J gave up 3 bases, with 14 bases separating them. The CDR3 DNA reads TGTGCCAGCAGCCCCTCAGGCTGGGACTACGAGCAGTACTTC. This codes for CASSPSGWDYEQYF.

About this clonotype itself: One junction end does not reproduce the germline sequence, and a read error may be involved. The J gene is TRBJ2-7, the V gene TRBV5-1, with D perhaps matching TRBD2 (5 bases). This CDR3 is built from 13 residues. The germline V gene encodes CDR1 SGHRS and CDR2 YFSETQ. The CDR3 DNA reads as TGCGCCGGCAGCTCTCGGGACTCCTACGAGCAGTACTTC. Translating gives CAGSSRDSYEQYF.

This clonotype has more than one count but fewer than ten. The rearrangement joins TRBV7-9 to TRBJ2-1; 13 bases agree with TRBD2. J lost 9 bases, V lost 4 bases, and 9 bases had no gene match. The CDR3 loop spans 16 amino acids. Germline lookup yields CDR1 SEHNR and CDR2 FQNEAQ (reference sequence). The CDR3 here is CASSSTSGGPGGEQFF. CDR3 in DNA: TGTGCCAGCAGCTCGACTAGCGGGGGGCCGGGTGGTGAGCAGTTCTTC.

The chain uses TRBV28 and TRBJ2-7, with 7 bases matching TRBD1. Trimming took 6 bases from V and 4 from J; bases not matched to a gene: 3. Germline assignment: CDR1 MDHEN and CDR2 SYDVKM. CDR3 length: 12 residues. The CDR3 DNA reads TGTGCCAGCAGACTACAGGGGTACGAGCAGTACTTC. Translating gives CASRLQGYEQYF.

This chain uses TRBV5-1 with TRBJ2-3; TRBD1 aligns across 9 bases. Losses at the gene ends were 4 bases for V and 6 bases for J; bases not matched to a gene: 6. The CDR3 has 14 residues. Per germline, CDR1 SGHRS and CDR2 YFSETQ. CDR3 in amino acids: CASSLGTGKDTQYF. In DNA form, the CDR3 reads TGCGCCAGCAGCCTAGGGACAGGGAAGGATACGCAGTATTTT.

The J gene is TRBJ2-6, the V gene TRBV29-1; D is undetermined. Germline-derived CDR1 and CDR2 are SQVTM and ANQGSEA. The CDR3 has 13 residues. V was shortened by 4 bases and J by 2 bases, with 6 bases between the two germline ends. The CDR3 DNA is TGCAGCGTTGGGACCACTGGGGCCAACGTCCTGACTTTC. Residues: CSVGTTGANVLTF.

The chain has TRBV7-9 and TRBJ2-3, with 7 bases lining up with TRBD1. Germline lookup yields CDR1 SEHNR and CDR2 FQNEAQ (reference sequence). V shed 4 bases, J shed 3 bases, and the junction held 4 bases outside the gene matches. The CDR3 length is 14 residues. CDR3 in amino acids: CASSSNRGTDTQYF. The CDR3 DNA follows: TGTGCCAGCAGCTCGAACAGGGGAACAGATACGCAGTATTTT.

This clonotype came up a few times. The chain employs TRBV20-1 and TRBJ2-2; a weak D match, TRBD1 (5 bases). The V and J ends lost 0 bases and 4 bases respectively, with 12 bases between them. The germline V gene has CDR1 DFQATT and CDR2 SNEGSKA (reference sequence). The CDR3 length is 15 residues. The CDR3 DNA sequence: TGCAGTGCTAGAGATCGTAGGGGCCCCACCGGGGAGCTGTTTTTT. Its protein is CSARDRRGPTGELFF.